This TCR beta chain was captured by sequencing in a study of T-cell memory formation after mild COVID-19 (dated by TCRdb to 2020 to 2022). For the wider study: Most TCR sequence clusters were specific to one of the two donors. The cohort comprised two young, previously healthy adult volunteers, one female and one male. In a couple of donors, T-cell clones that expanded and contracted after mild COVID-19 were tracked by sequencing TCRalpha and TCRbeta repertoires over time.

PBMCs were isolated by Ficoll-Paque density gradient centrifugation. The sample holds a few counts of this clonotype. Its antigen remains undetermined. No base quality information exists; no much larger clone differs at one position. The germline V gene encodes CDR1 DFQATT and CDR2 SNEGSKA (reference sequence). Germline trimming amounts to 7 bases on V and 7 bases on J, with 12 as the count of junction bases outside the gene matches. The CDR3 runs 14 residues from the cysteine to the phenylalanine. The kept DNA is CDR3 alone, 42 bases in frame from the first base. The run used an Illumina NovaSeq 6000. TCRalpha and TCRbeta cDNA libraries were constructed by 5'RACE with constant-segment primers, with sample barcodes and unique molecular identifiers being introduced. RNA was extracted from every sample with Trizol reagent. Amplification of the libraries took two PCR steps, and the second step added a second sample barcode plus Illumina TruSeq adapters. Libraries were sequenced on an Illumina NovaSeq with 2 x 150 bp paired-end reads. Per the authors' processing: With migec v1.2.7, reads were demultiplexed and then collapsed into UMI-guided consensus sequences. Using mixcr v2.1.11, the UMI consensuses were aligned to TRA and TRB V and J templates and assembled into clonotypes. Expanded or contracted clonotypes were those called significant by both edgeR and NoisET, with noise models trained on biological replicates. For edgeR calls, a false discovery rate-adjusted p below 0.01 and a log2 fold-change threshold of 1 were applied. As an exploratory analysis of dynamics, PCA with hierarchical clustering was applied to max-normalized trajectories of the 1000 most abundant clonotypes. The CD4 or CD8 phenotype of responding clones was assigned using the separately sequenced CD4+ and CD8+ repertoires. Using fastp at Q25 and MiXCR, TCRdb reprocessed the public reads and kept productive beta chains. Each entry merges the rows of one CDR3 protein and shows their most common DNA and genes. TCRdb, not the original authors, processed these V and J calls. The sample records 250,000 to 350,000 distinct CDR3 sequences, approximately 19% of which are singletons. The top ten clones comprise under 25% of the sample.

Summary of the overall study and its limitations: Some responding clones were detected in pre-infection memory, which suggested that pre-existing cross-reactive memory T cells had joined the SARS-CoV-2 response. Contracting CD4+ clones were found mainly in CM and EM memory subsets, while CD8+ clones were enriched in EMRA. Balanced CD4/CD8 phenotypes were observed for clones contracting from day 15 to 85, whereas a bias towards CD4+ was observed for a second wave of clones expanding from day 15 to 37. The study covered only two mild cases, and larger cohorts including severe cases with pre-infection samples were considered necessary. SARS-CoV-2 specificity of the second-wave clones peaking on day 37 was not confirmed.

The clonotype comes from a man aged 18-30 years who had mild COVID-19 (a few samples of this study predate the infection). The sample titles of this study are shuffled in the database, so cell type and time point are left out; the donor was told from shared clones. The V gene is TRBV20-1 and the J gene is TRBJ1-4; TRBD1 matches 7 bases in the middle. The material sequenced was PBMCs or a T cell subset sorted from them (not recorded which). The nucleotides are TGCAGTGTTCTTACGACAGGGATCGCTGAAAAACTGTTTTTT. This encodes CSVLTTGIAEKLFF.